What follows is one TCR beta chain and its context. Its antigen is not identified. These data originate in a study of blood T cells in healthy people across ages. General observations from the study: Possibly confounding the expanded clonotype changes was the fact that donor CMV status was unknown.

Primers used in a second PCR of roughly 6 to 11 cycles were a sample-barcoded 5' primer and a J-beta primer mix. TCRdb called the 5' RACE reads again in MiXCR, with one record for every CDR3 protein. The sample shows 1.6 million or so distinct CDR3 sequences, roughly a third of them seen only once. Germline V gene lookup returns CDR1 DFQATT and CDR2 SNEGSKA (reference sequence). The V and J ends lost 3 bases and 5 bases respectively, with 19 bases between them. The CDR3 has 16 residues. Caucasian, healthy and from Russia, the donors were aged between about 6 and 100. This TCR came from a woman aged 25 to 39 in good health. The sequenced sample was blood. J is TRBJ2-2 and V is TRBV20-1; D is possibly TRBD1 (5 bases). The CDR3 here is CSARGVGRAGTGELFF. The CDR3 coding sequence is TGCAGTGCTAGGGGCGTAGGCAGGGCTGGTACCGGGGAGCTGTTTTTT.